This T cell receptor beta chain was sequenced during a study of T-cell reconstitution after alpha-beta-depleted transplantation in children. Findings of the study overall: Some patients owed their high day-60 TCRbeta diversity to surviving recipient T cells and thymic progenitors. It was reported that alpha-beta T cells came from several hundred expanded graft clones (about two months after transplant). T-cell counts and diversity at one year post-transplant came mainly from newly produced T cells.

Germline loops: CDR1 MDHEN, CDR2 SYDVKM. V shed 7 bases and J shed 4 bases, with 20 bases lying between them. The CDR3 is 17 residues long. This clonotype was detected ten times or more. The antigen is unknown. This sample's TCRbeta library carried unique molecular identifier barcodes. MiXCR was run by TCRdb on the PCR reads, yielding one entry per CDR3 protein. The sample contains 700,000 to 950,000 distinct CDR3 sequences, 15% to 20% of which appear only once. The V gene is TRBV28, the J gene TRBJ1-6; weak D call: TRBD1 (5 bases). The sequence came from a male patient younger than 18 who had a stem cell transplant for acute lymphoblastic leukemia, so the T cells may come from the graft donor. Sequenced material: PBMCs, mostly from graft donor cells, taken 360 days after TCRalphabeta/CD19-depleted stem cell transplant. CDR3 region: CASTLPGPSGYNSPLHF. CDR3 DNA: TGTGCCAGCACTCTACCGGGGCCCTCTGGGTATAATTCACCCCTCCACTTT.